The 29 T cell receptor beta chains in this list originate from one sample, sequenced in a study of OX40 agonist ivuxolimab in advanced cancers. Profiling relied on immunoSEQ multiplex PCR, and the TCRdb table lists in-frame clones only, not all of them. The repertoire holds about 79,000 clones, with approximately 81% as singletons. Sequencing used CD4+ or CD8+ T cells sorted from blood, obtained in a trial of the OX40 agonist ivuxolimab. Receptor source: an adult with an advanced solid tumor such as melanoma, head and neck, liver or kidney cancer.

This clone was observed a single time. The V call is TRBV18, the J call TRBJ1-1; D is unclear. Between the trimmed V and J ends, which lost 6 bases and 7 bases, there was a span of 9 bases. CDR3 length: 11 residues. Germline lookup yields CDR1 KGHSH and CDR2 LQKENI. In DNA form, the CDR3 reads TGTGCCAGCTCCGCCACCCATGAAGCTTTCTTT. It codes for CASSATHEAFF.

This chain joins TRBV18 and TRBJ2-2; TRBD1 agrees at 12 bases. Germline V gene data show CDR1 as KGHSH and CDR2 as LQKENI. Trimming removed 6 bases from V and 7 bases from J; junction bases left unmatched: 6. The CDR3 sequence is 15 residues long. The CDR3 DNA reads TGTGCCAGCTCGCCGGGACAGGGGGCTGTCGGGGAGCTGTTTTTT. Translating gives CASSPGQGAVGELFF.

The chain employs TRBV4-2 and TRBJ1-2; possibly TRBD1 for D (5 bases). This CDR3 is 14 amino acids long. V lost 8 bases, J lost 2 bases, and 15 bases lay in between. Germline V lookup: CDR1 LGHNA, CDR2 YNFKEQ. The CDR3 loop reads CASLRGRVNYGYTF. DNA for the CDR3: TGTGCCAGCTTAAGGGGCCGGGTCAACTATGGCTACACCTTC.

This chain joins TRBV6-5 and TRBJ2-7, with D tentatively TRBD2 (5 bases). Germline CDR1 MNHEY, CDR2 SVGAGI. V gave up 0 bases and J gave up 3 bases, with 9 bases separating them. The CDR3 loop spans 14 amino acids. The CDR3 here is CASSYSTGNYEQYF. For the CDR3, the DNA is TGTGCCAGCAGTTACTCGACGGGGAACTACGAGCAGTACTTC.

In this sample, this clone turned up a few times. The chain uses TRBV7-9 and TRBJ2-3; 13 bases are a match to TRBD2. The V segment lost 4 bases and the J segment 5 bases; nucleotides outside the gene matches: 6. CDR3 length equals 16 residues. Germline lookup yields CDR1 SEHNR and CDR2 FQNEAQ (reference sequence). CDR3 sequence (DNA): TGTGCCAGCAGCTCGGGACTAGCGGGGTTTCGAGATACGCAGTATTTT. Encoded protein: CASSSGLAGFRDTQYF.

CDR3: CASSVVGGGSGANVLTF. The CDR3, as DNA: TGTGCCAGCAGCGTAGTTGGAGGGGGCTCCGGGGCCAACGTCCTGACTTTC. The rearrangement uses TRBV9 and TRBJ2-6; tentatively, D is TRBD1 (7 bases). CDR3 size: 17 residues. Germline CDR1 SGDLS, CDR2 YYNGEE. V was pared by 0 bases and J by 4 bases, with 14 bases between. Full variable domain (rest looked up from reference TRBV9 and TRBJ2-6): DSGVTQTPKHLITATGQRVTLRCSPRSGDLSVYWYQQSLDQGLQFLIQYYNGEERAKGNILERFSAQQFPDLHSELNLSSLELGDSALYFCASSVVGGGSGANVLTFGAGSRLTVL.

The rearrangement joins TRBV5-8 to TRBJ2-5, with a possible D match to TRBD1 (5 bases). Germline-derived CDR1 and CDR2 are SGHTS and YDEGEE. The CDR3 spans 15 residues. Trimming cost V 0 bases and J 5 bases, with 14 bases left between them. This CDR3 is CASSLDRPGVETQYF. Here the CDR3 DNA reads TGTGCCAGCAGCTTGGACAGGCCTGGGGTCGAGACCCAGTACTTC.

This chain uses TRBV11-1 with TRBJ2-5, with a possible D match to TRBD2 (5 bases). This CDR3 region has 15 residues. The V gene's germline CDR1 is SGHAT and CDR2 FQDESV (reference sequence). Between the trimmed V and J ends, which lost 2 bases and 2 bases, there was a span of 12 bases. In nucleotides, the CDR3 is TGTGCCAGCAGCTTACCCGGGGTACTACAAGAGACCCAGTACTTC. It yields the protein CASSLPGVLQETQYF.

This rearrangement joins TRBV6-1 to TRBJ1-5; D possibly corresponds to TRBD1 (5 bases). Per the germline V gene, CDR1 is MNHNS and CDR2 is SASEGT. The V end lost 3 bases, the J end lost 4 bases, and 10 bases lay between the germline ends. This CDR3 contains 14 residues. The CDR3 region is CASSESGGNQPQHF. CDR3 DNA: TGTGCCAGCAGTGAGAGCGGGGGGAATCAGCCCCAGCATTTT.

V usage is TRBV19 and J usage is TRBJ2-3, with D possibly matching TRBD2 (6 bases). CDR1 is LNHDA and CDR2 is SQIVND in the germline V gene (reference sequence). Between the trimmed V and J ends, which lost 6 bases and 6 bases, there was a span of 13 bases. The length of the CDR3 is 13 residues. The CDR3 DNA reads TGTGCCAGTAGCGGGGGATCGGGGGATACGCAGTATTTT. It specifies CASSGGSGDTQYF.

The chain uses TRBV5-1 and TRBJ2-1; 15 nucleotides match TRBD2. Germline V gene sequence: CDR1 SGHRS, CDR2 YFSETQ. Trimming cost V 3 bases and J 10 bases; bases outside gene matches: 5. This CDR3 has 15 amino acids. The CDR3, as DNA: TGCGCCAGCAGCTCATCCGGGACTAGCGGGGGGGAGCAGTTCTTC. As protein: CASSSSGTSGGEQFF.

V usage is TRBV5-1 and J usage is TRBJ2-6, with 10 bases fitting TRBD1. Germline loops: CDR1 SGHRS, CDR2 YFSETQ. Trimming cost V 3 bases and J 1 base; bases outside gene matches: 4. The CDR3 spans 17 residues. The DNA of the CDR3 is TGCGCCAGCAGCTATAGACAGGGGGCATCTGGGGCCAACGTCCTGACTTTC. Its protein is CASSYRQGASGANVLTF. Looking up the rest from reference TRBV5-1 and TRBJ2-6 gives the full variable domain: KAGVTQTPRYLIKTRGQQVTLSCSPISGHRSVSWYQQTPGQGLQFLFEYFSETQRNKGNFPGRFSGRQFSNSRSEMNVSTLELGDSALYLCASSYRQGASGANVLTFGAGSRLTVL.

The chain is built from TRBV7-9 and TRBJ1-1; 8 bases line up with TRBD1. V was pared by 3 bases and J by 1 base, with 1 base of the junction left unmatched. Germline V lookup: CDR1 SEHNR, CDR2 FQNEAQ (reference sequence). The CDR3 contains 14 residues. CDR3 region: CASSLGTGNTEAFF. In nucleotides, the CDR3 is TGTGCCAGCAGCTTGGGGACAGGGAACACTGAAGCTTTCTTT.

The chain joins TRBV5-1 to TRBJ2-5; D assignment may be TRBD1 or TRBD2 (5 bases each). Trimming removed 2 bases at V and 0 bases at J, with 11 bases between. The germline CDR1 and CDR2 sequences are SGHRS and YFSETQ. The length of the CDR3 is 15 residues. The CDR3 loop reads CASSFSTGHQETQYF. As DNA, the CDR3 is TGCGCCAGCAGCTTTTCCACGGGACACCAAGAGACCCAGTACTTC.

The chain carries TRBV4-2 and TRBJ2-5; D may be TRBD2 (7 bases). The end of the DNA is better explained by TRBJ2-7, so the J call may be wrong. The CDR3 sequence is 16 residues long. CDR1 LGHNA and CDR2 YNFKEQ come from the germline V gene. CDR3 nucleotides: TGTGCCAGCAGCCAAGGAGGGGGGGCCCGGCCCTACGAGCAGTACTTC. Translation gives CASSQGGGARPYEQYF.

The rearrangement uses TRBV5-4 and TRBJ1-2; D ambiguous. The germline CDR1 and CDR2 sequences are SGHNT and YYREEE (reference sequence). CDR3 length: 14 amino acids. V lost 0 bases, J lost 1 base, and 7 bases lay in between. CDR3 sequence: CASSLGTLNYGYTF. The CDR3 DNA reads TGTGCCAGCAGCTTGGGGACTCTTAACTATGGCTACACCTTC. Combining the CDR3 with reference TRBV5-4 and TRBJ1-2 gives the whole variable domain ETGVTQSPTHLIKTRGQQVTLRCSSQSGHNTVSWYQQALGQGPQFIFQYYREEENGRGNFPPRFSGLQFPNYSSELNVNALELDDSALYLCASSLGTLNYGYTFGSGTRLTVV.

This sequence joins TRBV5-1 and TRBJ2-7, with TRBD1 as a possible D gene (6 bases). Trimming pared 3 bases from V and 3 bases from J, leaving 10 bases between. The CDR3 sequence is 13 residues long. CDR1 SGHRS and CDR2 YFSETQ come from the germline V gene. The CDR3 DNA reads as TGCGCCAGCAGCTATCAACAGGGCTACGAGCAGTACTTC. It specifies CASSYQQGYEQYF.

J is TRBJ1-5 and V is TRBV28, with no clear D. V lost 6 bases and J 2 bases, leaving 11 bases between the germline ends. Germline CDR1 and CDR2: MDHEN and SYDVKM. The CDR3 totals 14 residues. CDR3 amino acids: CASRVGVGNQPQHF. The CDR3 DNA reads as TGTGCCAGCAGGGTTGGGGTGGGCAATCAGCCCCAGCATTTT. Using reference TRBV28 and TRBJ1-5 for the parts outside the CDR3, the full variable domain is DVKVTQSSRYLVKRTGEKVFLECVQDMDHENMFWYRQDPGLGLRLIYFSYDVKMKEKGDIPEGYSVSREKKERFSLILESASTNQTSMYLCASRVGVGNQPQHFGDGTRLSIL.

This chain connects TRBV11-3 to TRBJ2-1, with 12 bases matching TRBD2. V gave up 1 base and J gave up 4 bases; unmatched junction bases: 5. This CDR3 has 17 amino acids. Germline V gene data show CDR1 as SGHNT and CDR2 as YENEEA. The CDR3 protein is CASSLGPGLAGYNEQFF. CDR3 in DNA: TGTGCCAGCAGCTTAGGCCCCGGACTAGCGGGGTACAATGAGCAGTTCTTC.

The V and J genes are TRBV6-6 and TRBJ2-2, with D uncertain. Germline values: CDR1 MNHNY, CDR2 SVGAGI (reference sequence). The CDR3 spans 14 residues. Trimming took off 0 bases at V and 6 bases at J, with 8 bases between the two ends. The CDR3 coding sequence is TGTGCCAGCAGTTACTCGATAGAGGCCGGGGAGCTGTTTTTT. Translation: CASSYSIEAGELFF.

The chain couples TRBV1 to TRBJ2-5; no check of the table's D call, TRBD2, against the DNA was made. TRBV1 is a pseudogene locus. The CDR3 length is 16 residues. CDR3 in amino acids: CTSSQGASGRKETQYF. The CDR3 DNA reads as TGCACCAGCAGCCAAGGGGCTAGCGGGCGAAAAGAGACCCAGTACTTC.

The CDR3, as DNA: TGTGCCAGCAGCTTAGAAGCAGGGGTCGGCTCACCCCTCCACTTT. It encodes CASSLEAGVGSPLHF. The V gene is TRBV11-3, the J gene TRBJ1-6; perhaps TRBD1 as D (6 bases). Trimming stripped 0 bases from V and 10 bases from J, with 13 bases between. The length of the CDR3 is 15 residues. Germline loops: CDR1 SGHNT, CDR2 YENEEA.

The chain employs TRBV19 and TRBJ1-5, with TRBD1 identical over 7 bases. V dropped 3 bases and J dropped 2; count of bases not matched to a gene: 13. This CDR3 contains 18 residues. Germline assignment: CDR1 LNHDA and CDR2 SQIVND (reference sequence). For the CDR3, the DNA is TGTGCCAGTAGTATGGGGGCCGGGACAGCATCGCGCAATCAGCCCCAGCATTTT. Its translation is CASSMGAGTASRNQPQHF.

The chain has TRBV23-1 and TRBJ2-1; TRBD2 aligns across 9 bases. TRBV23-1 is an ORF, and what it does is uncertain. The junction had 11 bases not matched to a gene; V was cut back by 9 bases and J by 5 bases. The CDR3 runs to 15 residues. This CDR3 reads CARDPGGGDHNEQFF. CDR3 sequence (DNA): TGCGCCAGGGATCCTGGCGGGGGGGACCACAATGAGCAGTTCTTC.

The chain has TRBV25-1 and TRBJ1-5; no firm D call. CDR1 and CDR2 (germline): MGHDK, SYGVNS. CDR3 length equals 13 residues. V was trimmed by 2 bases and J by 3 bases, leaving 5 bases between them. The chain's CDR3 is CASSEQINQPQHF. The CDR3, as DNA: TGTGCCAGCAGTGAACAGATCAATCAGCCCCAGCATTTT.

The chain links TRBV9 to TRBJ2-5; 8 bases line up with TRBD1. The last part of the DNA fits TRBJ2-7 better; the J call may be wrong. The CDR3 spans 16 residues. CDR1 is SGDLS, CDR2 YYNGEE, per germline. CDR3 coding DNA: TGTGCCAGCAGCCCCCATCCGGGACAGGAGGCCTACGAGCAGTACTTC. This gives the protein CASSPHPGQEAYEQYF.

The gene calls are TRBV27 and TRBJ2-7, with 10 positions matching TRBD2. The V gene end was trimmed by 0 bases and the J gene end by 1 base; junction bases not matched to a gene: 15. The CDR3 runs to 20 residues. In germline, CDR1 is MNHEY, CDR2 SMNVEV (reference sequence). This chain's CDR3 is CASSLSQVAGLAGASYEQYF. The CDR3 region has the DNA TGTGCCAGCAGTTTATCGCAGGTCGCCGGGCTAGCGGGAGCTTCCTACGAGCAGTACTTC.

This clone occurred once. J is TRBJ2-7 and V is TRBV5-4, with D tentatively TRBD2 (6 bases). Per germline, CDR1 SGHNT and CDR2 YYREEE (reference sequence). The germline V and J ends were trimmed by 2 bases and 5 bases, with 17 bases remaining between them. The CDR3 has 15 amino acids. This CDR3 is CASSLPGLRSDEQYF. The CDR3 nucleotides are TGTGCCAGCAGCTTACCGGGACTTCGTTCCGACGAGCAGTACTTC.

In nucleotides, the CDR3 is TGCGCCAGCAGCTTGGACGGGGGACTAGCGGGAGCCATTCGAGAGACCCAGTACTTC. The encoded protein is CASSLDGGLAGAIRETQYF. The chain couples TRBV5-1 to TRBJ2-5; 14 positions match TRBD2. V dropped 0 bases and J dropped 4; count of bases not matched to a gene: 11. The CDR3 is 19 residues long. Per germline, CDR1 SGHRS and CDR2 YFSETQ. Supplemented by reference TRBV5-1 and TRBJ2-5, the full variable domain reads KAGVTQTPRYLIKTRGQQVTLSCSPISGHRSVSWYQQTPGQGLQFLFEYFSETQRNKGNFPGRFSGRQFSNSRSEMNVSTLELGDSALYLCASSLDGGLAGAIRETQYFGPGTRLLVL.